This T cell receptor (beta chain) was captured in a study of control samples from healthy donors and cancer patients (dated by TCRdb to 2018 to 2020). The protocol used for the library was the immunoSEQ multiplex PCR assay. TCRdb retrieved this table from immuneACCESS and kept in-frame rearrangements only. Not all clones are present; in checked studies, unresolved V genes account for under half, and no reason is known for the remainder. Recorded for this sample are roughly 86,000 clones; 90% of them occurred a single time. Of the sample, over 3% is held by the ten largest clones. Worth noting for this clone: Its specific antigen is unknown. Qualities for individual bases were not recorded, and no much larger clone is one base off.

The receptor was derived from a woman aged 18-35 years in good health. Material: blood.

The DNA sequence reads TGTGCCAGCAGCTCCCATGGGGAGACCCAGTACTTC. Its translation is CASSSHGETQYF. The chain employs TRBV7-8 and TRBJ2-5; the D gene is unclear. CDR1 SGHVS and CDR2 FQNEAQ are derived from the germline V gene. Taken from cysteine to phenylalanine, the CDR3 has 12 residues. Kept here is only the CDR3 DNA, which spans 36 bases and is read in frame from base 1. Between the V and J ends, shortened by 4 bases and 5 bases respectively, the junction contains 8 bases.